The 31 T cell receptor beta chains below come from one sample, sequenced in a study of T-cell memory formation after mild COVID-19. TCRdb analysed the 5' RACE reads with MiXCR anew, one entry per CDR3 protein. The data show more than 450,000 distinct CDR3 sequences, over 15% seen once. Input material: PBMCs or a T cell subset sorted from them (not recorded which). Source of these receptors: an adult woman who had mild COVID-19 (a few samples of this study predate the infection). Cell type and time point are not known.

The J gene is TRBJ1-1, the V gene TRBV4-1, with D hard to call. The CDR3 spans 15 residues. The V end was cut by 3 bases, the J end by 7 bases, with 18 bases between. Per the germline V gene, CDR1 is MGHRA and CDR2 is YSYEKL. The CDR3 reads CASSHKAGNRGEAFF. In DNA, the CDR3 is TGCGCCAGCAGCCACAAGGCGGGAAACCGGGGTGAAGCTTTCTTT.

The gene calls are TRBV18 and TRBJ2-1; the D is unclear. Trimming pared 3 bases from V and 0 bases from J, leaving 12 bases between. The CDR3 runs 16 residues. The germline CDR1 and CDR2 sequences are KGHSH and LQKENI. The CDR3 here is CASSPVGSSSYNEQFF. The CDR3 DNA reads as TGTGCCAGCTCACCGGTGGGTTCGAGCTCCTACAATGAGCAGTTCTTC.

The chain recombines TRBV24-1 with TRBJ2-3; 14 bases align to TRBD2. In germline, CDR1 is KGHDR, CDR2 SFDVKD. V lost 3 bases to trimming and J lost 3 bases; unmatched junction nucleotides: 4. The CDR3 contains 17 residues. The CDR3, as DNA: TGTGCCACCAGTGATACCGGACTAGCGGGAGGAACAGATACGCAGTATTTT. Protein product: CATSDTGLAGGTDTQYF.

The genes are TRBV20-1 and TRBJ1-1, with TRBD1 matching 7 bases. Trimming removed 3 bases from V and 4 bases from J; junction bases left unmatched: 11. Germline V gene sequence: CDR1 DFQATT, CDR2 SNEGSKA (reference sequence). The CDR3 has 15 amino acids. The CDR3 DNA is TGCAGTGCTAGCAGGGGGGAGGGAGGTAGCACTGAAGCTTTCTTT. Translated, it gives CSASRGEGGSTEAFF.

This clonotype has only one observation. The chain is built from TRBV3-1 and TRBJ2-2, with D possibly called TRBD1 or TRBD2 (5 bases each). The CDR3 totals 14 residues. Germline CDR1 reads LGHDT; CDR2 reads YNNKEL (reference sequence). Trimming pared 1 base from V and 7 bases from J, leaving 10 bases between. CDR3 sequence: CASSQAGAVGELFF. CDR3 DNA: TGTGCCAGCAGCCAAGCCGGGGCTGTCGGGGAGCTGTTTTTT.

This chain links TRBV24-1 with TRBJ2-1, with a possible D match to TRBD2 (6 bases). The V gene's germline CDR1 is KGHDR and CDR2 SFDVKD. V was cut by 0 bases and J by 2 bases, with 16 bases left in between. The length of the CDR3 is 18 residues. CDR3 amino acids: CATSDLAGRQGTYNEQFF. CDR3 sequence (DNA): TGTGCCACCAGTGATTTGGCGGGAAGGCAGGGCACCTACAATGAGCAGTTCTTC.

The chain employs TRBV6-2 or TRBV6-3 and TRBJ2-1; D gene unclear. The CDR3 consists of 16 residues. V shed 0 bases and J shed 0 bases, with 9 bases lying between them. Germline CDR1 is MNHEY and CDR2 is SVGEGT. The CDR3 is CASSYSRLSSYNEQFF. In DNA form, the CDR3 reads TGTGCCAGCAGTTACTCGCGGCTATCCTCCTACAATGAGCAGTTCTTC.

DNA of the CDR3: TGTGCCAGCAGCGTAGTGGAGTTTGGTGAGCAGTTCTTC. Translating it yields CASSVVEFGEQFF. The genes are TRBV9 and TRBJ2-1; no firm D call. The CDR3 is made up of 13 amino acids. Deletions cut 0 bases from V and 9 bases from J, with 10 bases between. Germline assignment: CDR1 SGDLS and CDR2 YYNGEE.

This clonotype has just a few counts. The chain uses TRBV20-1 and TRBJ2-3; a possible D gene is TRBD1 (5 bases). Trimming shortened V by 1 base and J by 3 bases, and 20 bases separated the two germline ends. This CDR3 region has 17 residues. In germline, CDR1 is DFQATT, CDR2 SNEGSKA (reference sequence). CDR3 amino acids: CSARGQGYGPITDTQYF. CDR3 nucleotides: TGCAGTGCTAGAGGTCAGGGTTACGGACCGATTACAGATACGCAGTATTTT.

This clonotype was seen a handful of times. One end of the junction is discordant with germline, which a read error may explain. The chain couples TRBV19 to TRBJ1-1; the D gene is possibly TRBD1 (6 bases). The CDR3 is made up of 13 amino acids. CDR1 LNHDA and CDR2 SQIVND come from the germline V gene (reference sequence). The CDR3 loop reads CASNIQGSTEAFF. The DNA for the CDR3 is TGTGCCAGTAATATACAGGGATCCACTGAAGCTTTCTTT.

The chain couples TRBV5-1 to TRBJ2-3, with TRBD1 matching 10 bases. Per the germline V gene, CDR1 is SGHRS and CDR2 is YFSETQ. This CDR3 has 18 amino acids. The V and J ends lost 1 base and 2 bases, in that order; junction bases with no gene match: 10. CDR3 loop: CASSLTTGGPVITDTQYF. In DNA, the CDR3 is TGCGCCAGCAGCTTGACGACAGGGGGCCCGGTTATCACAGATACGCAGTATTTT. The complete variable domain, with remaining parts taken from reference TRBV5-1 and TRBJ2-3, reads KAGVTQTPRYLIKTRGQQVTLSCSPISGHRSVSWYQQTPGQGLQFLFEYFSETQRNKGNFPGRFSGRQFSNSRSEMNVSTLELGDSALYLCASSLTTGGPVITDTQYFGPGTRLTVL.

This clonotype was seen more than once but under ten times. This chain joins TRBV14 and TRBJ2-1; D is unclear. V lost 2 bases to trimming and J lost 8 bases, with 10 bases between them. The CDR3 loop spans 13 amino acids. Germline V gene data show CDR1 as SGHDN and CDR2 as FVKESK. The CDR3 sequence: CASSQSSSDEQFF. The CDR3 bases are TGTGCCAGCAGCCAATCCTCTTCCGATGAGCAGTTCTTC.

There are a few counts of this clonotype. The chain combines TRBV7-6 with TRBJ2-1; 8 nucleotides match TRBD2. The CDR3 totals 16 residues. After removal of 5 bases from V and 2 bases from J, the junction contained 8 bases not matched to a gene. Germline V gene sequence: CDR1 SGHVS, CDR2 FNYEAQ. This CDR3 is CASSLSGAGAYNEQFF. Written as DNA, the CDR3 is TGTGCCAGCAGCCTTAGCGGAGCGGGGGCCTACAATGAGCAGTTCTTC.

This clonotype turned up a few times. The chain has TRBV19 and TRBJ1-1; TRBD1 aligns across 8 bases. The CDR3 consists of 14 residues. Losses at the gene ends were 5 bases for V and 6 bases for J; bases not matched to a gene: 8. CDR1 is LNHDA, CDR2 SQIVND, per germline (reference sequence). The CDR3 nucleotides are TGTGCCAGTAGTCCGCGGACAGGGCAAGCTGAAGCTTTCTTT. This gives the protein CASSPRTGQAEAFF. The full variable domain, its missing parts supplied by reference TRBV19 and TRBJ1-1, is DGGITQSPKYLFRKEGQNVTLSCEQNLNHDAMYWYRQDPGQGLRLIYYSQIVNDFQKGDIAEGYSVSREKKESFPLTVTSAQKNPTAFYLCASSPRTGQAEAFFGQGTRLTVV.

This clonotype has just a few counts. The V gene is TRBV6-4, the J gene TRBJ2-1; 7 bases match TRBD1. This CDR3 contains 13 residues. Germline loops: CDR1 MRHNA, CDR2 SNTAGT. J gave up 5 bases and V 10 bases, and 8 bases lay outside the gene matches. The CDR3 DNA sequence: TGTGCCACTTCCCGACAGGGCGACAATGAGCAGTTCTTC. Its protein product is CATSRQGDNEQFF.

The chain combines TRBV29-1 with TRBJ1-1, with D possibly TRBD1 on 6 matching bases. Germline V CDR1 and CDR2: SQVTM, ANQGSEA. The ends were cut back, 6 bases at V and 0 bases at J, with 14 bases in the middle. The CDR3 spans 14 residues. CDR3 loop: CSVAGDVMNTEAFF. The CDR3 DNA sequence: TGCAGCGTGGCAGGGGATGTAATGAACACTGAAGCTTTCTTT. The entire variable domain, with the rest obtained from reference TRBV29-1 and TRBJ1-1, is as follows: SAVISQKPSRDICQRGTSLTIQCQVDSQVTMMFWYRQQPGQSLTLIATANQGSEATYESGFVIDKFPISRPNLTFSTLTVSNMSPEDSSIYLCSVAGDVMNTEAFFGQGTRLTVV.

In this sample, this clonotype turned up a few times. The CDR3 loop reads CASSQASAGNEKLFF. As DNA, the CDR3 is TGCGCCAGCAGCCAAGCATCAGCAGGGAATGAAAAACTGTTTTTT. V gene TRBV4-1 combines with J gene TRBJ1-4; D might be TRBD1 (5 bases). CDR1 and CDR2 (germline): MGHRA, YSYEKL. The V end was cut by 1 base, the J end by 5 bases, with 11 bases between. This CDR3 has 15 amino acids.

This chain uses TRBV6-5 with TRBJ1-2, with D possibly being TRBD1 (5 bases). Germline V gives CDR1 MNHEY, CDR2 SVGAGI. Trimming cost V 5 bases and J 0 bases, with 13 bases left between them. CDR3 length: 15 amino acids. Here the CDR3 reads CASSPTGRANYGYTF. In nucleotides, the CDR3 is TGTGCCAGCAGTCCCACGGGCAGGGCTAACTATGGCTACACCTTC.

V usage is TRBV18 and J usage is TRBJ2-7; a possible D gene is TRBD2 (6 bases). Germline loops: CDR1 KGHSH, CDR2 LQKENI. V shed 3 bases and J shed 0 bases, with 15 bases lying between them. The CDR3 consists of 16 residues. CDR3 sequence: CASSPRRDSSSYEQYF. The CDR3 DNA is TGTGCCAGCTCACCTCGGCGGGACTCAAGCTCCTACGAGCAGTACTTC.

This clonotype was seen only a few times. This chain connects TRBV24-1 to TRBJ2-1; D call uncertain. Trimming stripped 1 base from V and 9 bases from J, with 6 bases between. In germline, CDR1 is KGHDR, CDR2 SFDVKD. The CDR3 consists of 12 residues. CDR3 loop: CATSDFRSEQFF. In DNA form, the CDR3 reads TGTGCCACCAGTGATTTCAGGAGTGAGCAGTTCTTC.

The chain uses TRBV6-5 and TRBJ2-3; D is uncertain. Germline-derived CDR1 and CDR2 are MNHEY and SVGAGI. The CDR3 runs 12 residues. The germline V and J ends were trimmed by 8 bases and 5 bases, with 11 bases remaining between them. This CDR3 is CASGHSKDTQYF. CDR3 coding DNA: TGTGCCAGCGGCCACTCGAAAGATACGCAGTATTTT.

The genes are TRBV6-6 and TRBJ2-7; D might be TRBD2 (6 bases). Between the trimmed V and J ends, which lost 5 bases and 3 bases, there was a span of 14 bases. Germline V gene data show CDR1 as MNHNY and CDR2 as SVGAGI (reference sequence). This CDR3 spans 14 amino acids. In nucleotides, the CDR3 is TGTGCCAGCAGTCAGGGACTTTCCTACTACGAGCAGTACTTC. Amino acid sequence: CASSQGLSYYEQYF.

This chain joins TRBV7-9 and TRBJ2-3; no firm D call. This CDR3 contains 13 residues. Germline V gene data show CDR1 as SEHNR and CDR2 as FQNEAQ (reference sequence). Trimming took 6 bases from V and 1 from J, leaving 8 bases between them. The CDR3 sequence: CASRHPGTDTQYF. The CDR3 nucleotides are TGTGCCAGCAGACACCCGGGCACAGATACGCAGTATTTT. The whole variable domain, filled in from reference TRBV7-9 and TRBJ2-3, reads DTGVSQNPRHKITKRGQNVTFRCDPISEHNRLYWYRQTLGQGPEFLTYFQNEAQLEKSRLLSDRFSAERPKGSFSTLEIQRTEQGDSAMYLCASRHPGTDTQYFGPGTRLTVL.

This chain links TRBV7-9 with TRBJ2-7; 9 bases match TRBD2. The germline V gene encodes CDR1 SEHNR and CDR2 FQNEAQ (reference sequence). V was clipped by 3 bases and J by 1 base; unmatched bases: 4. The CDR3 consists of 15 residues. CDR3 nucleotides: TGTGCCAGCAGCTTTGGACTAGCGAATTCCTACGAGCAGTACTTC. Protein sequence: CASSFGLANSYEQYF.

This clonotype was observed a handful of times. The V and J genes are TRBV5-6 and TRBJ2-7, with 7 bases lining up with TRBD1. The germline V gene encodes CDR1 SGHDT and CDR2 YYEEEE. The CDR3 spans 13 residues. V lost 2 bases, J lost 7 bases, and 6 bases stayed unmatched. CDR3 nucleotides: TGTGCCAGCAGCTTCCCGACAGGGTCTGAGCAGTACTTC. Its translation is CASSFPTGSEQYF.

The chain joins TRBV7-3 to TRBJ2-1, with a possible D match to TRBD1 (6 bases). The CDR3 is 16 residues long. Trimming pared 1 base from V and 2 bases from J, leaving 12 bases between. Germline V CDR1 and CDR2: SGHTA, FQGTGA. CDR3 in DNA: TGTGCCAGCAGCTTAAGAGGGGGAGTGACCTACAATGAGCAGTTCTTC. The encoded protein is CASSLRGGVTYNEQFF.

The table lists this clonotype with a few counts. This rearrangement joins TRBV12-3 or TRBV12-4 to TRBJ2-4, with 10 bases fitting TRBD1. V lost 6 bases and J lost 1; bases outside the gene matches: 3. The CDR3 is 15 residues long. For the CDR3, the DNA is TGTGCCAGCAGCTCGGGACAGGGGGCCAAAAACATTCAGTACTTC. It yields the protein CASSSGQGAKNIQYF.

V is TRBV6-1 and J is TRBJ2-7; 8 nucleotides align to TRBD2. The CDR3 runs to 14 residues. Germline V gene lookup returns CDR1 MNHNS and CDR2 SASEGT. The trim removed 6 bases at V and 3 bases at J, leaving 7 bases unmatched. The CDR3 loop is CASRSGGVGYEQYF. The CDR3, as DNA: TGTGCCAGCAGGTCGGGGGGGGTGGGCTACGAGCAGTACTTC.

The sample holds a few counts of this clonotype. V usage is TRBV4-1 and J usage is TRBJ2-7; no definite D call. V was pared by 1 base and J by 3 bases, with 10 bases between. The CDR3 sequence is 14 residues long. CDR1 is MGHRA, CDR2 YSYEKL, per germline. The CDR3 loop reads CASSQVTNIYEQYF. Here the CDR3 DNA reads TGCGCCAGCAGCCAAGTTACCAACATCTACGAGCAGTACTTC.

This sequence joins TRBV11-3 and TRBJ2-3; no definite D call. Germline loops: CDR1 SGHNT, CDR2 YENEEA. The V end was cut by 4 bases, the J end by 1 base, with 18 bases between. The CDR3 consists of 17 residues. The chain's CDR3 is CASSSPGLVEGTDTQYF. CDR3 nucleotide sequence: TGTGCCAGCAGCTCCCCCGGATTGGTAGAGGGCACAGATACGCAGTATTTT. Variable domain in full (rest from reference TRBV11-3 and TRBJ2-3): EAGVVQSPRYKIIEKKQPVAFWCNPISGHNTLYWYLQNLGQGPELLIRYENEEAVDDSQLPKDRFSAERLKGVDSTLKIQPAELGDSAVYLCASSSPGLVEGTDTQYFGPGTRLTVL.

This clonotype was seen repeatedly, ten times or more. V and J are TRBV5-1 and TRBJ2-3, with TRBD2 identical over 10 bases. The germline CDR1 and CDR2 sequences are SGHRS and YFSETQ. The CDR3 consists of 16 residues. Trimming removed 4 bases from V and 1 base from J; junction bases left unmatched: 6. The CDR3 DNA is TGCGCCAGCAGCCTAGCGAGCGGGGGGGGCACAGATACGCAGTATTTT. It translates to CASSLASGGGTDTQYF.